The 28 T cell receptor beta chains below all came from one sample that was sequenced in a study of follicular helper T cells after annual influenza vaccination. Regarding time point: 2014-2015 season, pre-vaccination. Measured with immunoSEQ multiplex PCR; TCRdb has only the in-frame clones, and not every one. The table lists around 10,000 clones, more than 65% of them singletons. The source material was CXCR5- memory CD4+ T cells sorted from blood, sampled on the day of influenza vaccination. These receptor sequences come from an adult who received the influenza vaccine.

This chain joins TRBV5-1 and TRBJ2-1, with D maybe TRBD2 (6 bases). There are 16 residues in the CDR3. Germline V gene sequence: CDR1 SGHRS, CDR2 YFSETQ. The germline V and J ends were trimmed by 3 bases and 0 bases, with 13 bases remaining between them. DNA of the CDR3: TGCGCCAGCAGCTCCGTAGCGGACCTCTCCTACAATGAGCAGTTCTTC. It specifies CASSSVADLSYNEQFF. Full variable domain (missing parts from reference TRBV5-1 and TRBJ2-1): KAGVTQTPRYLIKTRGQQVTLSCSPISGHRSVSWYQQTPGQGLQFLFEYFSETQRNKGNFPGRFSGRQFSNSRSEMNVSTLELGDSALYLCASSSVADLSYNEQFFGPGTRLTVL.

This sequence joins TRBV5-1 and TRBJ1-3, with D possibly matching TRBD1 (5 bases). Per the germline V gene, CDR1 is SGHRS and CDR2 is YFSETQ. Trimming shortened V by 4 bases and J by 2 bases, and 10 bases separated the two germline ends. CDR3 length equals 14 residues. CDR3: CASSPGGTGNTIYF. In DNA, the CDR3 is TGCGCCAGCAGCCCGGGGGGTACTGGAAACACCATATATTTT.

The chain uses TRBV27 and TRBJ1-5, with no clear D. Looked up from germline, CDR1 is MNHEY and CDR2 is SMNVEV (reference sequence). The CDR3 runs 13 residues. The germline V and J ends were trimmed by 2 bases and 4 bases, with 6 bases remaining between them. Here the CDR3 DNA reads TGTGCCAGCAGTTTACAGTTGAATCAGCCCCAGCATTTT. It translates to CASSLQLNQPQHF.

The genes are TRBV7-2 and TRBJ2-7; D might be TRBD1 (6 bases). Trimming removed 5 bases at V and 3 bases at J, with 14 bases between. The CDR3 length is 14 residues. The germline gives CDR1 SGHTA, CDR2 FQGNSA. The CDR3 sequence is CASSDSRDIYEQYF. CDR3 coding DNA: TGTGCCAGCAGCGATTCCCGGGACATCTACGAGCAGTACTTC.

The chain recombines TRBV14 with TRBJ2-3, with 8 positions matching TRBD1. There are 14 residues in the CDR3. Unmatched junction bases numbered 4, after V lost 4 bases and J lost 4 bases. Germline V gives CDR1 SGHDN, CDR2 FVKESK. In DNA form, the CDR3 reads TGTGCCAGCAGCCTAGGACAGGGAGCAGATACGCAGTATTTT. Its protein product is CASSLGQGADTQYF. The full variable domain, completed using reference TRBV14 and TRBJ2-3, is EAGVTQFPSHSVIEKGQTVTLRCDPISGHDNLYWYRRVMGKEIKFLLHFVKESKQDESGMPNNRFLAERTGGTYSTLKVQPAELEDSGVYFCASSLGQGADTQYFGPGTRLTVL.

This chain joins TRBV6-6 and TRBJ2-3, with 9 nucleotides matching TRBD1. CDR1 and CDR2 (germline): MNHNY, SVGAGI (reference sequence). V lost 5 bases, J lost 3 bases, and 9 bases stayed unmatched. The CDR3 covers 16 residues. CDR3 sequence reads: CASSGNRGRGTDTQYF. The CDR3 coding sequence is TGTGCCAGCAGTGGGAACAGGGGGCGGGGGACAGATACGCAGTATTTT.

This clone was detected a few times. CDR3 nucleotides: TGTGCCAGCAGCGGGACAGGGGTCCCGAACACCGGGGAGCTGTTTTTT. This gives the protein CASSGTGVPNTGELFF. The chain has TRBV7-6 and TRBJ2-2, with 10 positions matching TRBD1. The CDR3 extends over 16 amino acids. Germline CDR1 is SGHVS and CDR2 is FNYEAQ. Unmatched junction bases numbered 3, after V lost 5 bases and J lost 0 bases. The whole variable domain, filled in from reference TRBV7-6 and TRBJ2-2, reads GAGVSQSPRYKVTKRGQDVALRCDPISGHVSLYWYRQALGQGPEFLTYFNYEAQQDKSGLPNDRFSAERPEGSISTLTIQRTEQRDSAMYRCASSGTGVPNTGELFFGEGSRLTVL.

This chain joins TRBV7-3 and TRBJ1-6, with a tentative D call TRBD1 (5 bases). The CDR3 is 15 amino acids. From germline, CDR1 is SGHTA and CDR2 FQGTGA. V was shortened by 4 bases and J by 7 bases, with 14 bases between the two germline ends. CDR3 coding DNA: TGTGCCAGCAGCTCCGGGACGGAAAGAAATTCACCCCTCCACTTT. Its protein product is CASSSGTERNSPLHF.

The rearrangement links TRBV19 to TRBJ1-2, with D perhaps matching TRBD1 (6 bases). The CDR3 runs 16 residues. Germline loops: CDR1 LNHDA, CDR2 SQIVND (reference sequence). Trimming pared 2 bases from V and 8 bases from J, leaving 21 bases between. The CDR3 spells CASSIFGGQASRGYTF. Here the CDR3 DNA reads TGTGCCAGTAGTATATTTGGGGGACAAGCGTCTCGAGGCTACACCTTC.

As DNA, the CDR3 is TGTGCCAGCAGCGTTACCCCTGGGGCCAACGTCCTGACTTTC. Encoded protein: CASSVTPGANVLTF. V gene TRBV9 combines with J gene TRBJ2-6; D remains unclear. CDR1 and CDR2 (germline): SGDLS, YYNGEE. The V gene lost 2 bases and the J gene lost 2 bases, with 5 bases spanning the gap. The CDR3 totals 14 residues.

The chain carries TRBV2 and TRBJ2-7; no reliable D call. Trimming pared 3 bases from V and 2 bases from J, leaving 11 bases between. This CDR3 is built from 14 residues. Germline CDR1 SNHLY, CDR2 FYNNEI. CDR3 DNA: TGTGCCAGCAGTGAGCAACAGATCCCCTACGAGCAGTACTTC. Translating it yields CASSEQQIPYEQYF.

The chain has TRBV5-4 and TRBJ2-1; TRBD2 agrees at 14 bases. This CDR3 is 15 amino acids long. Looked up from germline, CDR1 is SGHNT and CDR2 is YYREEE (reference sequence). V lost 4 bases to trimming and J lost 7 bases; unmatched junction nucleotides: 4. The CDR3 DNA is TGTGCCAGCAGCCCTGGACTAGCGGGGGGAAATGAGCAGTTCTTC. Its translation is CASSPGLAGGNEQFF.

This clone was seen more than once but under ten times. The V and J genes are TRBV19 and TRBJ2-7, with no clear D. Per the germline V gene, CDR1 is LNHDA and CDR2 is SQIVND (reference sequence). This CDR3 has 14 amino acids. With 5 bases removed from V and 2 bases from J, the gap between germline ends came to 13 bases. The CDR3 sequence: CASSEASPTYEQYF. In nucleotides, the CDR3 is TGTGCCAGTAGTGAGGCCTCCCCTACCTACGAGCAGTACTTC. Full variable domain (rest looked up from reference TRBV19 and TRBJ2-7): DGGITQSPKYLFRKEGQNVTLSCEQNLNHDAMYWYRQDPGQGLRLIYYSQIVNDFQKGDIAEGYSVSREKKESFPLTVTSAQKNPTAFYLCASSEASPTYEQYFGPGTRLTVT.

The J gene is TRBJ1-3, the V gene TRBV6-6; tentative D call: TRBD1 (5 bases). The CDR3 contains 16 residues. With 2 bases removed from V and 0 bases from J, the gap between germline ends came to 11 bases. Germline loops: CDR1 MNHNY, CDR2 SVGAGI (reference sequence). CDR3 sequence (DNA): TGTGCCAGCAGTTACAGCGCAGGGACCTCTGGAAACACCATATATTTT. It yields the protein CASSYSAGTSGNTIYF.

This chain uses TRBV19 with TRBJ1-4; 7 bases agree with TRBD1. Germline CDR1 reads LNHDA; CDR2 reads SQIVND (reference sequence). This CDR3 has 16 amino acids. J lost 8 bases, V lost 8 bases, and 17 bases had no gene match. In DNA form, the CDR3 reads TGTGCCAGTTCAAACGGACAGGCCCGACGTAACGAAAAACTGTTTTTT. It codes for CASSNGQARRNEKLFF.

The sample holds a few counts of this clone. The chain links TRBV19 to TRBJ2-2; no reliable D call. This CDR3 spans 12 amino acids. Germline lookup yields CDR1 LNHDA and CDR2 SQIVND (reference sequence). With 1 base removed from V and 4 bases from J, the gap between germline ends came to 1 base. DNA of the CDR3: TGTGCCAGTAGTATAGCCACCGGGGAGCTGTTTTTT. Residues: CASSIATGELFF.

This clone came up a few times. The J gene is TRBJ2-7, the V gene TRBV10-3, with 9 positions matching TRBD1. J lost 5 bases, V lost 2 bases, and 7 bases had no gene match. Germline assignment: CDR1 ENHRY and CDR2 SYGVKD. CDR3 size: 15 residues. The CDR3 DNA sequence: TGTGCCATCAGTGAGGGACCTGACAGGGGGAACGAGCAGTACTTC. It codes for CAISEGPDRGNEQYF.

The chain joins TRBV6-6 to TRBJ1-2, with D tentatively TRBD1 (6 bases). Trimming cost V 6 bases and J 5 bases, with 13 bases left between them. The length of the CDR3 is 13 residues. Germline V gene lookup returns CDR1 MNHNY and CDR2 SVGAGI (reference sequence). CDR3 protein: CASSPDRSYGYTF. The CDR3 coding sequence is TGTGCCAGCAGCCCAGACAGGAGTTATGGCTACACCTTC.

The genes are TRBV28 and TRBJ2-2, with 9 bases matching TRBD2. Unmatched junction bases numbered 15, after V lost 9 bases and J lost 7 bases. Per germline, CDR1 MDHEN and CDR2 SYDVKM. CDR3 length: 16 amino acids. CDR3 in DNA: TGTGCCAGTAGAATCCACCGGCTAGCGGGACTCGGGGAGCTGTTTTTT. It translates to CASRIHRLAGLGELFF.

The rearrangement uses TRBV6-4 and TRBJ1-1; D might be TRBD1 (5 bases). The CDR3 runs to 13 residues. The germline CDR1 and CDR2 sequences are MRHNA and SNTAGT. Trimming pared 4 bases from V and 7 bases from J, leaving 13 bases between. CDR3 amino acids: CASSVRVGDEAFF. The CDR3 region has the DNA TGTGCCAGCAGTGTCAGGGTGGGAGATGAAGCTTTCTTT.

V gene TRBV5-8 combines with J gene TRBJ1-5; 10 nucleotides align to TRBD1. Per germline, CDR1 SGHTS and CDR2 YDEGEE. This CDR3 comprises 15 residues. After removal of 1 base from V and 4 bases from J, the junction contained 2 bases not matched to a gene. As DNA, the CDR3 is TGTGCCAGCAGCTTGATGGGACAGGGGAATCAGCCCCAGCATTTT. It is translated as CASSLMGQGNQPQHF.

The chain joins TRBV6-6 to TRBJ2-7; D gene uncertain. This CDR3 comprises 12 residues. Trimming removed 0 bases from V and 6 bases from J, with 6 bases in between. In germline, CDR1 is MNHNY, CDR2 SVGAGI (reference sequence). DNA for the CDR3: TGTGCCAGCAGTTACTCAGGGTTCGAGCAGTACTTC. It yields the protein CASSYSGFEQYF.

This clone showed up just a few times. The rearrangement links TRBV7-9 to TRBJ2-7, with a possible D match to TRBD2 (6 bases). This CDR3 spans 12 amino acids. CDR1 is SEHNR and CDR2 is FQNEAQ in the germline V gene (reference sequence). V was shortened by 5 bases and J by 4 bases, with 9 bases between the two germline ends. CDR3 coding DNA: TGTGCCAGCAGCCCTGCGGGGTACGAGCAGTACTTC. It translates to CASSPAGYEQYF.

This sequence joins TRBV28 and TRBJ1-5, with a tentative D call TRBD1 (6 bases). Trimming stripped 7 bases from V and 4 bases from J, with 14 bases between. The CDR3 loop spans 14 amino acids. Germline CDR1 and CDR2: MDHEN and SYDVKM. As DNA, the CDR3 is TGTGCCAGCACTACCGGGACACAGAATCAGCCCCAGCATTTT. The encoded protein is CASTTGTQNQPQHF.

This clone is a singleton in its sample. J is TRBJ2-2 and V is TRBV11-1, with 7 bases lining up with TRBD1. Germline trimming cut 5 bases from V and 1 base from J; bases unmatched to any gene: 7. This CDR3 spans 16 amino acids. Germline assignment: CDR1 SGHAT and CDR2 FQDESV (reference sequence). The CDR3: CASSTRSGGNTGELFF. The CDR3 coding sequence is TGTGCCAGCAGCACCCGCTCAGGGGGGAACACCGGGGAGCTGTTTTTT.

The chain has TRBV28 and TRBJ2-6; weak D call: TRBD2 (6 bases). Per the germline V gene, CDR1 is MDHEN and CDR2 is SYDVKM. CDR3 size: 17 residues. The V end lost 5 bases, the J end lost 0 bases, and 14 bases lay between the germline ends. CDR3 coding DNA: TGTGCCAGCAGTGGTACGGGACTCACCTCTGGGGCCAACGTCCTGACTTTC. This gives the protein CASSGTGLTSGANVLTF.

The chain is built from TRBV10-1 and TRBJ2-1; TRBD2 matches 11 bases. CDR3 size: 15 residues. Unmatched junction bases numbered 6, after V lost 4 bases and J lost 7 bases. Germline V gene lookup returns CDR1 WNHNN and CDR2 SYGVQD (reference sequence). The CDR3 loop is CASSAGTSGQNEQFF. CDR3 nucleotide sequence: TGCGCCAGCAGTGCCGGGACTAGCGGACAAAATGAGCAGTTCTTC.

The gene calls are TRBV11-1 and TRBJ2-6, with 8 bases fitting TRBD1. The CDR3 consists of 19 residues. V was pared by 3 bases and J by 1 base, with 11 bases of the junction left unmatched. Germline V gene sequence: CDR1 SGHAT, CDR2 FQDESV (reference sequence). CDR3 loop: CASSLGHRGKSSGANVLTF. The CDR3 nucleotides read TGTGCCAGCAGCTTGGGACACAGGGGGAAAAGTTCTGGGGCCAACGTCCTGACTTTC.